This T cell receptor beta chain is drawn from a study of blood T cell repertoires in COVID-19. Looking at the study overall: PBMCs, B-cell-depleted T cells, or T cells provided the cDNA or gDNA that made up the material.

By sample fraction, this clone is medium-sized. V lost 6 bases to trimming and J lost 0 bases; unmatched junction nucleotides: 11. There are 16 residues in the CDR3. CDR1 is SNHLY, CDR2 FYNNEI, per germline. The study drew participants aged roughly 18 to 89 years from about two dozen US areas. Two negative PCRs, clearance, or symptom resolution characterized the recovered Cohort 3 donors. The table came from immunoSEQ multiplex PCR; TCRdb's copy has only in-frame clones and leaves some out. The sample includes roughly 150,000 clones, over 80% of them seen just once. Sequencing was done on a sample of PBMCs or T cells enriched from blood (not recorded which). This chain connects TRBV2 to TRBJ2-7; 7 nucleotides line up with TRBD1. The sequence was obtained from a woman aged 40 to 55 who had recovered from COVID-19. CDR3 in amino acids: CASRGARQGSSYEQYF. The CDR3 DNA is TGTGCCAGCAGGGGGGCCAGACAGGGAAGCTCCTACGAGCAGTACTTC.